This record covers a single T cell receptor (beta chain). The data were taken from a study of blood T cell repertoires in COVID-19. The germline V gene encodes CDR1 LNHDA and CDR2 SQIVND (reference sequence). V was pared by 6 bases and J by 3 bases, with 9 bases of the junction left unmatched. The CDR3 loop spans 15 amino acids. The protocol was immunoSEQ multiplex PCR, while the TCRdb copy is restricted to in-frame clones and leaves out a portion. The sample records about 160,000 clones, 82% being singletons. Specimen: peripheral blood. This clonotype originated in a woman aged 40 to 49 with COVID-19, enrolled during active disease. This chain uses TRBV19 with TRBJ2-7, with 9 positions matching TRBD1. The CDR3: CASSATGGTLYEQYV. The CDR3 bases are TGTGCCAGTAGCGCGACAGGGGGGACCCTCTACGAGCAGTACGTC.